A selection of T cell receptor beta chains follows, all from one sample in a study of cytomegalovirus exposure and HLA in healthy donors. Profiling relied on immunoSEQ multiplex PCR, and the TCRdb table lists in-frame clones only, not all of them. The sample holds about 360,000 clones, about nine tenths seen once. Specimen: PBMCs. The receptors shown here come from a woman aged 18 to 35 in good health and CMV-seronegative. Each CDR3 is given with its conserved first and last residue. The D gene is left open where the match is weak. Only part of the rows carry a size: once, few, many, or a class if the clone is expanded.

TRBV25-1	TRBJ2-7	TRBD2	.	TGTGCCAGCAGTGATAAACGTGGCCTAGCGGGACTTGGGCAGTACTTC	CASSDKRGLAGLGQYF
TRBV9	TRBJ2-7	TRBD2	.	TGTGCCAGCAGCCAGAGCGGGAGTCTCTTTTACGAGCAGTACTTC	CASSQSGSLFYEQYF
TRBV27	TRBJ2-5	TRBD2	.	TGTGCCAGCAGGCCCTGGACTAGCCTCGTGGAGACCCAGTACTTC	CASRPWTSLVETQYF
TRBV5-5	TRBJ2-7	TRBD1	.	TGTGCCAGCAGCCCCGGGACAGGGAGGCACGAGCAGTACTTC	CASSPGTGRHEQYF
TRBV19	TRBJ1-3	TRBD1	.	TGTGCCAGTGACAGGGGAAACTCTAGAAGCTCTGGAAACACCATATATTTT	CASDRGNSRSSGNTIYF
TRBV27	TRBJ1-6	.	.	TGTGCCAGCAGTTTAGAGGCAGGGTCGGCAATAAATTCACCCCTCCACTTT	CASSLEAGSAINSPLHF
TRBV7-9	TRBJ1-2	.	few	TGTGCCAGCAGTCTCGGGGCAGGGGATGGCTACACCTTC	CASSLGAGDGYTF
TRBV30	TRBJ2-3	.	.	TGTGCCTGGAGTGAACTAGGTAGCACAGATACGCAGTATTTT	CAWSELGSTDTQYF
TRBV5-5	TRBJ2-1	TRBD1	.	TGTGCCAGCAGGTATCGGACAGGGTCCTACAATGAGCAGTTCTTC	CASRYRTGSYNEQFF
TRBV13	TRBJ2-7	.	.	TGTGCCAGCAGCCGTTTTGGGACGGGGGATCGGGAGCAGTACTTC	CASSRFGTGDREQYF
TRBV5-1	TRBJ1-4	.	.	TGCGCCAGCAGCCCCGGGATGGTAGCGACAACTAATGAAAAACTGTTTTTT	CASSPGMVATTNEKLFF
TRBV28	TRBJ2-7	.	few	TGTGCCAGCAGTTCCCTATCAGGGTCCCAGAGCTCCTACGAGCAGTACTTC	CASSSLSGSQSSYEQYF
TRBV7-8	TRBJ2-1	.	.	TGTGCCAGCAGCATCGTAGTGGGGAGCTACAATGAGCAGTTCTTC	CASSIVVGSYNEQFF
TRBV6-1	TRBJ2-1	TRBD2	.	TGTGCCAGCAGTGATCTCCCGGGACTAGCGGGGTACAATGAGCAGTTCTTC	CASSDLPGLAGYNEQFF
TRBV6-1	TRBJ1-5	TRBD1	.	TGTGCCAGCGACAGGGTTACTAATCAGCCCCAGCATTTT	CASDRVTNQPQHF
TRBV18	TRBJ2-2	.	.	TGTGCCAGCTCACCACTACGAGGAGGGGGCGATAACACCGGGGAGCTGTTTTTT	CASSPLRGGGDNTGELFF
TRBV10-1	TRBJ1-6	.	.	TGCGCCAGCAGGGACAACAATAATTCACCCCTCCACTTT	CASRDNNNSPLHF
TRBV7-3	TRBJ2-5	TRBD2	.	TGTGCCAGCAGCTTATCTAGCGGGTTCGGGCAAAGAGAGACCCAGTACTTC	CASSLSSGFGQRETQYF
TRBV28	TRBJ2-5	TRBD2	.	TGTGCCAGCATCCCGAGGACTAGCGGGGGTAAAGAGACCCAGTACTTC	CASIPRTSGGKETQYF
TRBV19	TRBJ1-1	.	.	TGTGCCAGTCAGGGTTTATATGAAGCTTTCTTT	CASQGLYEAFF
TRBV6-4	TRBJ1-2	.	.	TGTGCCAGCAGCTCGACAGGCATGGGAGGCTACACCTTC	CASSSTGMGGYTF
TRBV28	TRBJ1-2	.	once	TGTGCCAGCAGTCAGGGCCCCCTCTACTATGGCTACACCTTC	CASSQGPLYYGYTF
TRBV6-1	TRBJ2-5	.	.	TGTGCCAGCAGGCGGGCCGGTTACCAAGAGACCCAGTACTTC	CASRRAGYQETQYF
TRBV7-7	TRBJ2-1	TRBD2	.	TGTGCCAGCAGCTCTGCCCCAGCGGGGGTCCTCAATGAGCAGTTCTTC	CASSSAPAGVLNEQFF
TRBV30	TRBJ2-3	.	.	TGTGCCTGGATTCGGTTTAGCACAGATACGCAGTATTTT	CAWIRFSTDTQYF
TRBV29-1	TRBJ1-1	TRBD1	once	TGCAGCGGGGGACAGTTCAACACTGAAGCTTTCTTT	CSGGQFNTEAFF
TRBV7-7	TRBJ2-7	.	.	TGTGCCAGCAGCCTCGGCAGGGAAGACGAGCAGTACTTC	CASSLGREDEQYF
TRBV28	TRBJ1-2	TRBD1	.	TGTGCCAGCAGCTGGGACAGCTACTATGGCTACACCTTC	CASSWDSYYGYTF
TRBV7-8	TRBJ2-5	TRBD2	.	TGTGCCAGCAGCAATAGCGGGAGTCGGGAGACCCAGTACTTC	CASSNSGSRETQYF
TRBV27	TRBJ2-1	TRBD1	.	TGTGCCAGCAGTCCAAGAGGACAGGGAGTCCAGGGAACCTACAATGAGCAGTTCTTC	CASSPRGQGVQGTYNEQFF
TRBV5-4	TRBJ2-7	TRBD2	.	TGTGCCAGCAGCTTCGTAAGCGGGAGTCCCTACGAGCAGTACTTC	CASSFVSGSPYEQYF
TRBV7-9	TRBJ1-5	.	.	TGTGCCAGCAGCTTAAGAGATCAGCCCCAGCATTTT	CASSLRDQPQHF
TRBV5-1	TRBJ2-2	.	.	TGCGCCAGCAGCTTGGCGGTGAACGGGGAGCTGTTTTTT	CASSLAVNGELFF
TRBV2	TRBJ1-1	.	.	TGTGCCAGCAGCGTGATGGGAGGCACCACTGAAGCTTTCTTT	CASSVMGGTTEAFF
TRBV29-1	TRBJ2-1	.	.	TGCAGCGCCCGGGGGGGACAGGGAGTAAATGAGCAGTTCTTC	CSARGGQGVNEQFF
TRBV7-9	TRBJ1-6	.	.	TGTGCCAGCAGCCCTGGGCTCTCACCCCTCCACTTT	CASSPGLSPLHF
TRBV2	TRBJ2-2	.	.	TGTGCCAGCAGCCAGAGGACTTTGAACACCGGGGAGCTGTTTTTT	CASSQRTLNTGELFF
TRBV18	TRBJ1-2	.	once	TGTGTCAGCTCACCAGGGAGAGGAATCGCCTATGGCTACACCTTC	CVSSPGRGIAYGYTF
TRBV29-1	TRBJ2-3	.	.	TGCAGCGGCTTAGGAAGCGGAGGAACAGATACGCAGTATTTT	CSGLGSGGTDTQYF
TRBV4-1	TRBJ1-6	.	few	TGCGCCAGCAGCCCTGTGAATTCACCCCTCCACTTT	CASSPVNSPLHF
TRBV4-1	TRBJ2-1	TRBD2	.	TGCGCCAGCAGCCAGTCCGGGAGGGAGAACTACAATGAGCAGTTCTTC	CASSQSGRENYNEQFF
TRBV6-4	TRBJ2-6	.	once	TGTGCCAGCAGTCGGCAACTTGGACTACTTGGGGCTGGGGCCAACGTCCTGACTTTC	CASSRQLGLLGAGANVLTF
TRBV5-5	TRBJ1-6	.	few	TGTGCCAGCAAAAGGACAGTTAGGGAGCATTCACCCCTCCACTTT	CASKRTVREHSPLHF
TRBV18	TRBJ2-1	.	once	TGTGCCAGCTCACCAACCGGGACTCCGATGAATGAGCAGTTCTTC	CASSPTGTPMNEQFF
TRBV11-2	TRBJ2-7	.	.	TGTGCCAGCAGCCCGCGGATCAAGTACGAGCAGTACTTC	CASSPRIKYEQYF
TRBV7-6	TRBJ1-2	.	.	TGTGCCAGCAGCTCTACGTTGGGGCTTGGCTACACCTTC	CASSSTLGLGYTF
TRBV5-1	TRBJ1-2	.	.	TGCGCCAGCAGCTTGGATTCAGCGGGGAGAGGCTACACCTTC	CASSLDSAGRGYTF
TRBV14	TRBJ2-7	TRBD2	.	TGTGCCAGCAGCGAAGGACAGTTCTACGGGACTAGCGGATACGAGCAGTACTTC	CASSEGQFYGTSGYEQYF
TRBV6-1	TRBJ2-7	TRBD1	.	TGTGCCAGCAGTGCTCTCGGGGCAGGGGGCTCCCCCTACGAGCAGTACTTC	CASSALGAGGSPYEQYF
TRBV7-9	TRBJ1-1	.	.	TGTGCCAGCAGCTTACCGGGAGGAGGCACTGAAGCTTTCTTT	CASSLPGGGTEAFF
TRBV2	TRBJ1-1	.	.	TGTGCCAGCAGTGAGTGGCAGGGGTTGAACACTGAAGCTTTCTTT	CASSEWQGLNTEAFF
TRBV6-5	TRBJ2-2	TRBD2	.	TGTGCCAGCAGGACGGGGGGAAACACCGGGGAGCTGTTTTTT	CASRTGGNTGELFF